This TCR beta chain derives from a study of control samples from healthy donors and cancer patients. Sequencing used immunoSEQ multiplex PCR; TCRdb keeps in-frame clones, though not all of them. The sample lists 95,000 to 150,000 clones; 80% to 95% were seen once. This CDR3 contains 14 residues. Germline CDR1 and CDR2: SGHTA and FQGNSA. Trimming pared 4 bases from V and 4 bases from J, leaving 10 bases between. The chain has TRBV7-2 and TRBJ1-4, with no clear D. The sample comprised blood. This TCR derives from a woman under 30 in good health. This chain's CDR3 is CASSSKRGNEKLFF. The CDR3 DNA is TGTGCCAGCAGCTCCAAGCGGGGTAATGAAAAACTGTTTTTT. The full variable domain, completed using reference TRBV7-2 and TRBJ1-4, is GAGVSQSPSNKVTEKGKDVELRCDPISGHTALYWYRQSLGQGLEFLIYFQGNSAPDKSGLPSDRFSAERTGGSVSTLTIQRTQQEDSAVYLCASSSKRGNEKLFFGSGTQLSVL.